This T cell receptor beta chain emerged from a study of T cell responses to AZD1222 COVID-19 vaccine. Notes on the study in general: There were mostly white British donors and more females than males, and clonal diversity was possibly underestimated. Spike-specific TCR breadth rose after two AZD1222 doses, and depth rose as well. There were vaccine-associated CD4 TCRs across spike, dominant at 160-218 and 743-854.

Germline CDR1 is LNHDA and CDR2 is SQIVND (reference sequence). The V gene lost 3 bases and the J gene lost 7 bases, with 18 bases spanning the gap. This CDR3 is 15 amino acids long. This table comes from immunoSEQ multiplex PCR, and its TCRdb copy is limited to in-frame clones, with some not included. The sample records over 85,000 clones, about 94% being singletons. With respect to this clone: Antigen unknown.

This TCR was recovered from an adult who received the AZD1222 COVID-19 vaccine. The chain links TRBV19 to TRBJ1-2; a possible D gene is TRBD1 (5 bases). The sequencing used peripheral blood, collected 28 days after the second AZD1222 dose. CDR3 in amino acids: CASSIGHVTVPGYTF. As DNA, the CDR3 is TGTGCCAGTAGTATCGGACACGTCACCGTCCCTGGCTACACCTTC.